Listed below are T cell receptor beta chains from one sample, sequenced in a study of spatial heterogeneity in lung cancer. TCRdb itself ran the 5' RACE reads through MiXCR, one entry per CDR3 protein. The sample yields some 14,000 distinct CDR3 sequences, less than 4.5% seen once. Material: lung tumor tissue, obtained at surgery. The receptors here all came from a male donor with early-stage non-small cell lung cancer. The CDR3 runs from the conserved cysteine through the conserved F or W. The order of the fields is D gene, clone size, V gene, J gene, CDR3 DNA, CDR3 protein. The D gene is left open where the match is weak. Where a row states a size, it is once, few, many or the class of an expanded clone; other rows omit it.

d_gene: TRBD1; abundance: medium-sized; v_gene: TRBV9; j_gene: TRBJ2-3; CDR3nt: TGTGCCAGCAGCCTACGGACAGGGAGCTATACGCAGTATTTT; CDR3aa: CASSLRTGSYTQYF
d_gene: -; abundance: many; v_gene: TRBV20-1; j_gene: TRBJ1-4; CDR3nt: TGCAGTGCTACAGACAGATGTTATGAAAAACTGTTTTTT; CDR3aa: CSATDRCYEKLFF
d_gene: -; abundance: many; v_gene: TRBV7-3; j_gene: TRBJ1-1; CDR3nt: TGTGCCAGCAGCCCTGGGGGTGGGGTGGCTTTCTTT; CDR3aa: CASSPGGGVAFF
d_gene: -; abundance: many; v_gene: TRBV4-3; j_gene: TRBJ1-2; CDR3nt: TGCGCCAGCAGCCGAGAGGGGTCAAGCGACTATGGCTACACCTTC; CDR3aa: CASSREGSSDYGYTF
d_gene: -; abundance: -; v_gene: TRBV20-1; j_gene: TRBJ1-6; CDR3nt: TGCAGTGCTAGAGACCAGGGGCATTCACCCCTCCACTTT; CDR3aa: CSARDQGHSPLHF
d_gene: TRBD1; abundance: many; v_gene: TRBV7-2; j_gene: TRBJ2-7; CDR3nt: TGTGCCAGCAGTTTCCGACAGGGGTCTCCCTACGAGCAGTACTTC; CDR3aa: CASSFRQGSPYEQYF
d_gene: -; abundance: many; v_gene: TRBV20-1; j_gene: TRBJ1-2; CDR3nt: TGCAGTGCTAGAGATTCAAATAGGGGGGAAGTTGCTGGCTACACCTTC; CDR3aa: CSARDSNRGEVAGYTF
d_gene: -; abundance: many; v_gene: TRBV20-1; j_gene: TRBJ1-6; CDR3nt: TGCAGTGTGTTTGGGGGCTCCTATAATTCACCCCTCCACTTT; CDR3aa: CSVFGGSYNSPLHF
d_gene: TRBD2; abundance: many; v_gene: TRBV20-1; j_gene: TRBJ2-7; CDR3nt: TGCAGTGCTAGAGGGCGGGAGAAGTACGAGCAGTACTTC; CDR3aa: CSARGREKYEQYF
d_gene: TRBD1; abundance: few; v_gene: TRBV18; j_gene: TRBJ1-5; CDR3nt: TGTGCCAGCTCCCCGGGACAGGGTCTCAATCAGCCCCAGCATTTT; CDR3aa: CASSPGQGLNQPQHF
d_gene: -; abundance: many; v_gene: TRBV20-1; j_gene: TRBJ1-5; CDR3nt: TGCAGTGCTAGAGAAGGCAGGATAAATCAGCCCCAGCATTTT; CDR3aa: CSAREGRINQPQHF
d_gene: -; abundance: many; v_gene: TRBV5-6; j_gene: TRBJ1-2; CDR3nt: TGTGCCAGCAGCTTGGGCCACCGAGGTCGTGGCTACACCTTC; CDR3aa: CASSLGHRGRGYTF
d_gene: TRBD1; abundance: many; v_gene: TRBV6-5; j_gene: TRBJ1-2; CDR3nt: TGTGCCATTGGGGTAGGGGGCGCCGATGGCTACACCTTC; CDR3aa: CAIGVGGADGYTF
d_gene: TRBD1; abundance: many; v_gene: TRBV11-1; j_gene: TRBJ2-1; CDR3nt: TGTGCCAGCAGCTTTGGACAGGGGAACTACAATGAGCAGTTCTTC; CDR3aa: CASSFGQGNYNEQFF
d_gene: -; abundance: many; v_gene: TRBV18; j_gene: TRBJ2-3; CDR3nt: TGTGCCAGCTCACCTCCAGGGACTGCCTTACGGGATACGCAGTATTTT; CDR3aa: CASSPPGTALRDTQYF
d_gene: -; abundance: many; v_gene: TRBV20-1; j_gene: TRBJ2-1; CDR3nt: TGCAGTGTTAAGGTCGGGCCGGACTACAATGAGCAGTTCTTC; CDR3aa: CSVKVGPDYNEQFF
d_gene: -; abundance: -; v_gene: TRBV28; j_gene: TRBJ1-3; CDR3nt: TGTGCCAGCAGTACGTTAGGGGCAGCCGCTGGAAACACCATATATTTT; CDR3aa: CASSTLGAAAGNTIYF
d_gene: -; abundance: many; v_gene: TRBV7-2; j_gene: TRBJ1-2; CDR3nt: TGTGCCAGCAGACACAAACGGACATCCGGTAACTATGGCGACACCTTC; CDR3aa: CASRHKRTSGNYGDTF
d_gene: -; abundance: many; v_gene: TRBV5-1; j_gene: TRBJ2-1; CDR3nt: TGCGCCAGCAGCTCCTTTCCGAGCTCCTACAATGAGCAGTTCTTC; CDR3aa: CASSSFPSSYNEQFF
d_gene: -; abundance: medium-sized; v_gene: TRBV6-5; j_gene: TRBJ2-5; CDR3nt: TGTGCCAGCAGTGGATCGGACGGATTACAAGAGACCCAGTACTTC; CDR3aa: CASSGSDGLQETQYF
d_gene: -; abundance: few; v_gene: TRBV20-1; j_gene: TRBJ2-5; CDR3nt: TGCAGTGCTCAAAAGGCGGGACGCCGAGAGACCCAGTACTTC; CDR3aa: CSAQKAGRRETQYF
d_gene: -; abundance: many; v_gene: TRBV7-2; j_gene: TRBJ1-1; CDR3nt: TGTGCCAGCAGCTTAGGCCTACGGGGGTTGAGTGGCACTGAAGCTTTCTTT; CDR3aa: CASSLGLRGLSGTEAFF
d_gene: -; abundance: many; v_gene: TRBV29-1; j_gene: TRBJ1-2; CDR3nt: TGCAGCGTTGGACAGGAATATGGCTACACCTTC; CDR3aa: CSVGQEYGYTF
d_gene: TRBD1; abundance: few; v_gene: TRBV12-3/TRBV12-4; j_gene: TRBJ2-7; CDR3nt: TGTGCCAGCAGTTCGGGACAGATCCGCGAGCAGTACTTC; CDR3aa: CASSSGQIREQYF
d_gene: -; abundance: -; v_gene: TRBV27; j_gene: TRBJ2-5; CDR3nt: TGTGCCAGCAGTCCGTCTCTGGGGGCGAGGGAGACCCAGTACTTC; CDR3aa: CASSPSLGARETQYF
d_gene: -; abundance: medium-sized; v_gene: TRBV6-5; j_gene: TRBJ2-3; CDR3nt: TGTGCCACCGGGACTCCCTCTGAAGATACGCAGTATTTT; CDR3aa: CATGTPSEDTQYF
d_gene: TRBD1; abundance: many; v_gene: TRBV6-1; j_gene: TRBJ2-7; CDR3nt: TGTGCCAGCAGTGTTCCGGACAGGGCAGCCTACGAGCAGTACTTC; CDR3aa: CASSVPDRAAYEQYF
d_gene: -; abundance: many; v_gene: TRBV29-1; j_gene: TRBJ2-5; CDR3nt: TGCAGCGTTGAGATAGGGGCCCAAGAGACCCAGTACTTC; CDR3aa: CSVEIGAQETQYF
d_gene: TRBD2; abundance: many; v_gene: TRBV19; j_gene: TRBJ2-3; CDR3nt: TGTGCCAGTAGACCAAGACTAGCGGGTAAACAAGATACGCAGTATTTT; CDR3aa: CASRPRLAGKQDTQYF
d_gene: TRBD1; abundance: many; v_gene: TRBV11-3; j_gene: TRBJ2-7; CDR3nt: TGTGCCAGCAGCGGACGGACAGGAGCGCGAGAGCAGTACTTC; CDR3aa: CASSGRTGAREQYF
d_gene: TRBD1; abundance: large; v_gene: TRBV19; j_gene: TRBJ2-3; CDR3nt: TGTGCCAGTAGTATATGGGGACAGGGGACTAGCACAGATACGCAGTATTTT; CDR3aa: CASSIWGQGTSTDTQYF
d_gene: -; abundance: medium-sized; v_gene: TRBV6-2/TRBV6-3; j_gene: TRBJ2-2; CDR3nt: TGTGCCAGCAGCCCCGGTTTGGGCACCGGGGAGCTGTTTTTT; CDR3aa: CASSPGLGTGELFF
d_gene: TRBD1; abundance: many; v_gene: TRBV19; j_gene: TRBJ2-2; CDR3nt: TGTGCCAGTAGGGGACAGGGCATCACCGGGGAGCTGTTTTTT; CDR3aa: CASRGQGITGELFF
d_gene: TRBD1; abundance: -; v_gene: TRBV20-1; j_gene: TRBJ1-2; CDR3nt: TGCAGTGCTAGAGGCCCGATGGGGGACAGGGAGGATCGAGGCTATGGCGACAACTTC; CDR3aa: CSARGPMGDREDRGYGDNF
d_gene: TRBD2; abundance: -; v_gene: TRBV25-1; j_gene: TRBJ2-1; CDR3nt: TGTGCCAGCAAGGGCGGGACTAGCGGGAGTTGCGGTGAGCAGTTCTTC; CDR3aa: CASKGGTSGSCGEQFF
d_gene: -; abundance: few; v_gene: TRBV5-5; j_gene: TRBJ1-2; CDR3nt: TGTGCCAGCAGCTTGAGGAGGGGGAACTATGGCGACACCTTC; CDR3aa: CASSLRRGNYGDTF
d_gene: -; abundance: medium-sized; v_gene: TRBV30; j_gene: TRBJ2-4; CDR3nt: TGTGCCTGGAGTGTGGGGGGACAGTTTCAGTACTTC; CDR3aa: CAWSVGGQFQYF
d_gene: -; abundance: many; v_gene: TRBV20-1; j_gene: TRBJ2-7; CDR3nt: TGCAGTGCTGAGGGAAGATACGAGCAGTACTTC; CDR3aa: CSAEGRYEQYF
d_gene: -; abundance: many; v_gene: TRBV10-3; j_gene: TRBJ1-2; CDR3nt: TGTGCCATCACCGGGACGATGAACTATGGCTACACCTTC; CDR3aa: CAITGTMNYGYTF
d_gene: -; abundance: many; v_gene: TRBV10-2; j_gene: TRBJ2-1; CDR3nt: TGCGCCAGCAGGGTGGGCCCTGGCTCCTACAATGAGCAGTTCTTC; CDR3aa: CASRVGPGSYNEQFF
d_gene: TRBD1; abundance: many; v_gene: TRBV7-2; j_gene: TRBJ2-1; CDR3nt: TGTGCCAGCAGCCCGAGGGGGACAGGTTGCGTGAATGAGCAGTTCTTC; CDR3aa: CASSPRGTGCVNEQFF
d_gene: -; abundance: many; v_gene: TRBV2; j_gene: TRBJ2-4; CDR3nt: TGTGCCAGCAGACTAGCACTAGCCAAAAACATTCAGTACTTC; CDR3aa: CASRLALAKNIQYF
d_gene: TRBD1; abundance: many; v_gene: TRBV6-2/TRBV6-3; j_gene: TRBJ1-2; CDR3nt: TGTGCCAGCCATCCCCCGGGACAGACTTATGGCTACACCTTC; CDR3aa: CASHPPGQTYGYTF
d_gene: -; abundance: medium-sized; v_gene: TRBV29-1; j_gene: TRBJ2-3; CDR3nt: TGCAGCGCCAAGACAGGAGCTAGCACAGATACGCAGTATTTT; CDR3aa: CSAKTGASTDTQYF
d_gene: -; abundance: -; v_gene: TRBV6-6; j_gene: TRBJ1-5; CDR3nt: TGTGCCAGCAGCCCTCCGGGGTGGGGGGGAGAGCCCCAGCATTTT; CDR3aa: CASSPPGWGGEPQHF
d_gene: TRBD1; abundance: medium-sized; v_gene: TRBV20-1; j_gene: TRBJ2-2; CDR3nt: TGCAGTGCTAGCTGGGACAGGGGGCTGGACGGGGAGCTGTTTTTT; CDR3aa: CSASWDRGLDGELFF
d_gene: -; abundance: many; v_gene: TRBV12-3/TRBV12-4; j_gene: TRBJ2-5; CDR3nt: TGTGCCAGCAGTTTTAGGGGGGAAGAGACCCAGTACTTC; CDR3aa: CASSFRGEETQYF
d_gene: TRBD2; abundance: medium-sized; v_gene: TRBV20-1; j_gene: TRBJ2-7; CDR3nt: TGCAGTGCTAGAGTTAGCGGGAGGGCATACGAGCAGTACTTC; CDR3aa: CSARVSGRAYEQYF
d_gene: TRBD2; abundance: medium-sized; v_gene: TRBV6-2/TRBV6-3; j_gene: TRBJ2-1; CDR3nt: TGTGCCAGCAGTGGGGGACTAGCGGGGTACAATGAGCAGTTCTTC; CDR3aa: CASSGGLAGYNEQFF
d_gene: TRBD1; abundance: many; v_gene: TRBV7-9; j_gene: TRBJ1-4; CDR3nt: TGTGCCAGCAGCTACGGGAGGGGACAGGCCATGGGTGAAAAACTGTTTTTT; CDR3aa: CASSYGRGQAMGEKLFF
d_gene: TRBD1; abundance: medium-sized; v_gene: TRBV7-9; j_gene: TRBJ1-1; CDR3nt: TGTGCCAGCAGCTTATCAACAGGGGTATTGAACACTGAAGCTTTCTTT; CDR3aa: CASSLSTGVLNTEAFF
d_gene: TRBD1; abundance: many; v_gene: TRBV29-1; j_gene: TRBJ2-6; CDR3nt: TGCAGCGTTGAGACAGGGAAGATCCTGACTTTC; CDR3aa: CSVETGKILTF
d_gene: TRBD1; abundance: -; v_gene: TRBV20-1; j_gene: TRBJ2-7; CDR3nt: TGCAGTGCGAGAGGGGGCTCACCTCCCTACGAGCAGTACTTC; CDR3aa: CSARGGSPPYEQYF
d_gene: -; abundance: many; v_gene: TRBV19; j_gene: TRBJ2-7; CDR3nt: TGTGCCAGTAGTAGGAGGGCGGGCGACGAGCAGTACTTC; CDR3aa: CASSRRAGDEQYF
d_gene: TRBD2; abundance: many; v_gene: TRBV6-1; j_gene: TRBJ2-3; CDR3nt: TGTGCCAGCAGTGAAAGTCGGGGGGGGCCCGATACGCAGTATTTT; CDR3aa: CASSESRGGPDTQYF